What follows are 5 T cell receptor beta chains derived from one specimen sequenced in a study of cytomegalovirus exposure and HLA in healthy donors. Researchers ran the PCR with 60 Vbeta and 13 Jbeta primers. Clones were sequenced by immunoSEQ multiplex PCR, and TCRdb holds only the in-frame ones, with some missing. In the table there are tens of thousands of clones, 71% of which are singletons. Sequenced input: PBMCs. These receptors all stem from a man aged 50 to 59 in good health and CMV-seropositive.

The chain uses TRBV6-5 and TRBJ1-2, with TRBD1 as a possible D gene (6 bases). V shed 8 bases and J shed 4 bases, with 17 bases lying between them. CDR3 length: 14 residues. Germline values: CDR1 MNHEY, CDR2 SVGAGI. The CDR3 here is CASGRAGEGYGYTF. CDR3 DNA: TGTGCCAGCGGGAGGGCAGGGGAAGGCTATGGCTACACCTTC.

The chain is built from TRBV6-1 and TRBJ1-1; D uncertain. V shed 4 bases and J shed 8 bases, with 23 bases lying between them. From germline, CDR1 is MNHNS and CDR2 SASEGT. This CDR3 comprises 16 residues. This CDR3 reads CASSALSGGFSREAFF. Written as DNA, the CDR3 is TGTGCCAGCAGTGCCCTCAGCGGAGGGTTTTCGAGAGAAGCTTTCTTT.

Only a few counts were recorded for this clone. The rearrangement uses TRBV4-1 and TRBJ1-1; D gene ambiguous. CDR1 MGHRA and CDR2 YSYEKL come from the germline V gene. The CDR3 is made up of 12 amino acids. Trimming took 4 bases from V and 3 from J, leaving 6 bases between them. The CDR3: CASSLGDTEAFF. The CDR3 DNA reads TGCGCCAGCAGCCTCGGGGACACTGAAGCTTTCTTT.

This clone has just a few counts. This chain connects TRBV7-2 to TRBJ1-2; no firm D call. From germline, CDR1 is SGHTA and CDR2 FQGNSA. This CDR3 region has 15 residues. V gave up 6 bases and J gave up 5 bases, with 19 bases separating them. CDR3 amino acids: CASRNGYRTYYGYTF. DNA of the CDR3: TGTGCCAGCAGGAATGGGTACAGAACTTATTATGGCTACACCTTC.

The chain links TRBV10-2 to TRBJ2-5; a weak D match, TRBD1 (6 bases). CDR1 WSHSY and CDR2 SAAADI come from the germline V gene. V lost 6 bases to trimming and J lost 1 base, with 12 bases between them. The CDR3 is made up of 14 amino acids. Written as DNA, the CDR3 is TGCGCCAGCAGGAGACAGGCTCTCCAAGAGACCCAGTACTTC. This encodes CASRRQALQETQYF.